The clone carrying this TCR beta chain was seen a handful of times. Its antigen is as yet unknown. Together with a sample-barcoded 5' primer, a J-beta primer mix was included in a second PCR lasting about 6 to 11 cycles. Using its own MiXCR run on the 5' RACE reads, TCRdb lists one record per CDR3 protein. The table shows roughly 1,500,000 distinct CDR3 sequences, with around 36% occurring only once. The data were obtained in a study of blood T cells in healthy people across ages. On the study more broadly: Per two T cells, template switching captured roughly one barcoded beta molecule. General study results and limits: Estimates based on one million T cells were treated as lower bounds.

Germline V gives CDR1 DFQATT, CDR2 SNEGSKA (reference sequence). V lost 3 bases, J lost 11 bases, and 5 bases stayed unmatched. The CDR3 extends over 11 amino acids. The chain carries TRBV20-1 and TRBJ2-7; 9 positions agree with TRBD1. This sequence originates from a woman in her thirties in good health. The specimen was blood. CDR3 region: CSASLWDREYF. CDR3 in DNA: TGCAGTGCTAGTTTATGGGACAGGGAGTACTTC.